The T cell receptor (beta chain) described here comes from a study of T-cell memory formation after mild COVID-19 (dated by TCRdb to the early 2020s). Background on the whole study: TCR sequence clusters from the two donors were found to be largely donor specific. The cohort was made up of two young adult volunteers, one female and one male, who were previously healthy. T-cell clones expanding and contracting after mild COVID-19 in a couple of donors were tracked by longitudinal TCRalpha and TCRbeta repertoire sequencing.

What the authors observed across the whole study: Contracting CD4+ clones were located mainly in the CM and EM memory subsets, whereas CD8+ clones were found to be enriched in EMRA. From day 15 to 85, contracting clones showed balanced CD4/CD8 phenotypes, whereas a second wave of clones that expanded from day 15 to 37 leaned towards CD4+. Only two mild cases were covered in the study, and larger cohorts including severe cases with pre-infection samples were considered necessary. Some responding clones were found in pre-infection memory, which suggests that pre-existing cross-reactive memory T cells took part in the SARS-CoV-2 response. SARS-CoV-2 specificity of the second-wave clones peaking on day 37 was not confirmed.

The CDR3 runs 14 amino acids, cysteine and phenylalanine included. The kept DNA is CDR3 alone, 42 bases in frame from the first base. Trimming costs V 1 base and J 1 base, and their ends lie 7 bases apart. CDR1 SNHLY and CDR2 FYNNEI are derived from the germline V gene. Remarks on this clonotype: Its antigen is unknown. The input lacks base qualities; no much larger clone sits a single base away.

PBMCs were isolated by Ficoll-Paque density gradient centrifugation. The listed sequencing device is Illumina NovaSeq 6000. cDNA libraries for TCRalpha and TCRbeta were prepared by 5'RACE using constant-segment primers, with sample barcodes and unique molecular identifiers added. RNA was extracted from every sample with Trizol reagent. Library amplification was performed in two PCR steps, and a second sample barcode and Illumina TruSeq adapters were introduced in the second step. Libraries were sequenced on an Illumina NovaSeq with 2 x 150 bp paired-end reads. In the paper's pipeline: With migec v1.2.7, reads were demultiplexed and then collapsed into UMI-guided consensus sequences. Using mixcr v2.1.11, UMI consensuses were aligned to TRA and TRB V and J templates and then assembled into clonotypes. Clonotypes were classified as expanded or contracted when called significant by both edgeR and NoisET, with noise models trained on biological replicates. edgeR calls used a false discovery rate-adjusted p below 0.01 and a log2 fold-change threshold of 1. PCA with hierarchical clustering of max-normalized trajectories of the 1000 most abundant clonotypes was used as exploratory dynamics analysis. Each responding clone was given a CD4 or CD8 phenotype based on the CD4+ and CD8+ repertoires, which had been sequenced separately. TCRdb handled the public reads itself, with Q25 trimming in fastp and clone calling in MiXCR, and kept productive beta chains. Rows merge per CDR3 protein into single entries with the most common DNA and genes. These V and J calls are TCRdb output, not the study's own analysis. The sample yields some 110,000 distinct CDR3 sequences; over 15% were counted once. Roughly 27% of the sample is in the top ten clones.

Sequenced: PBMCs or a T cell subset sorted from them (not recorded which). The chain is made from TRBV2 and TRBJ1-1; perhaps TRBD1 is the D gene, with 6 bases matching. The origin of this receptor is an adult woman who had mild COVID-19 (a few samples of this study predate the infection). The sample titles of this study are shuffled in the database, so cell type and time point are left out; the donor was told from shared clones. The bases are TGTGCCAGCAGTGAAGAGGGGGAGAACACTGAAGCTTTCTTT. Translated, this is CASSEEGENTEAFF.